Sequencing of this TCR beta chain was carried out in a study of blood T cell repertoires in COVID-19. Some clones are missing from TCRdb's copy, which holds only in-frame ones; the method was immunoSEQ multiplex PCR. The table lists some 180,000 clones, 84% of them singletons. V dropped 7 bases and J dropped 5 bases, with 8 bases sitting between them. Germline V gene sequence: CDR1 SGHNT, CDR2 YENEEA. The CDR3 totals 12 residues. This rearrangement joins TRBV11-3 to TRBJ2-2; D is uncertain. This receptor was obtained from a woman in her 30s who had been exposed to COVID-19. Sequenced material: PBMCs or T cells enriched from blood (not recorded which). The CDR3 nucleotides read TGTGCCAGCACATCTGCGACCGGGGAGCTGTTTTTT. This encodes CASTSATGELFF.